What follows describes a single T cell receptor beta chain. The antigen this receptor binds is unknown. Base qualities were left out, and no much larger clone turns up one base away. Libraries were built with the immunoSEQ multiplex PCR assay. A mixture of 60 forward primers for TCR Vbeta segments and 13 reverse primers for TCR Jbeta segments was used in the multiplex PCR. Amplification of the CDR3 region of rearranged TCR beta genes was performed with a multiplex PCR assay on genomic DNA. On the Illumina HiSeq System, the amplified TCR beta libraries were sequenced as 87-base-pair reads. In the original analysis: Across the roughly 670 repertoires, a later analysis counted tens of millions of unique TCR beta chains, some 11 million of which were shared by at least two donors. Raw reads were error-corrected and collapsed into unique sequences by a nearest-neighbor algorithm in which closely related sequences were merged to remove PCR and sequencing errors. To assign V, D and J gene segments, CDR3 sequences were aligned to IMGT reference sequences. For a sequence to be retained, a match of at least six nucleotides was required to both a V gene segment and a J gene segment. A rearrangement counted as productive if the CDR3 had no stop codons and remained in frame with V and J, and every other rearrangement counted as non-productive. CDR3 was defined according to IMGT convention as the region running from the second conserved V-encoded cysteine to the conserved J-encoded phenylalanine. Sequences without an unambiguous match to a single V gene segment were excluded from the earlier analysis of approximately 560 of the donors. An earlier analysis of some 610 of the donors called V segments functional above 56.7% productive rearrangements and segregating when the between-donor standard deviation exceeded 5%. A statistical classification framework was built for diagnosing cytomegalovirus status from the catalog of TCR beta chain sequences. A later analysis assigned V and J genes by comparing TCR nucleotide sequences with IMGT/GENE-DB human TR gene sequences. Using the TCRdist pipeline, a later analysis assigned CDR3 sequences along with most-parsimonious VDJ recombination scenarios. In a later analysis, every TCR beta chain was defined by the combination of its CDR3 amino acid sequence and its V-gene family, and reads without a unique V-gene family were dropped. In a later analysis, nearly 600 highly shared, low-generation-probability nucleotide sequences were removed to address suspected cross-contamination and a sequencing artifact. In a later analysis, a clonal expansion index for each public chain was calculated from normalized within-repertoire ranks of inferred template counts. In a later analysis, generation probabilities were computed with a VDJ recombination model fitted to out-of-frame rearrangements, and the resulting probabilities were checked against IGoR. Hypergeometric tests were used in a later analysis to score TCR-TCR, TCR-HLA and TCR-CMV co-occurrence, with a repertoire-size bias correction applied to the TCR pairs. A later analysis estimated false discovery rates by permuting HLA or CMV assignments 20 times. In a later analysis, co-occurring TCRs were grouped using DBSCAN, and TCRdist sequence similarity was added for clustering within HLA-allele-positive subsets. Repertoires with fewer than 30,000 or more than 120,000 public chains were left out of co-occurrence clustering, as were several repertoires with anomalous nucleotide sharing. This is the immuneACCESS table as TCRdb keeps it, with only in-frame sequences that have V and J called. A part of the clones is gone; compared with another copy, unresolved V genes explain less than half, and the rest is unexplained. V and J calls and clone size follow that table, whereas D and trimming were derived from the DNA. The sample data list approximately 170,000 clones, and roughly four fifths of these were observed just once. The leading ten clones occupy over 4% of the sample.

The data were taken from a study of cytomegalovirus exposure and HLA in healthy donors (dated by TCRdb to 2017 to 2019). For the study in its entirety: According to an earlier analysis of a few hundred of the donors, about 179 million T cells yielded over 100 million unique TCR beta sequences and about 280 Gb of sequence data. Around 300 gigabases of sequencing data and tens of millions of unique TCR sequences were included in an early release covering roughly 600 HLA-typed donors. Of the 350 to 400 genotyped donors, approximately 83% fell in the genetic ancestry cluster associated with self-reported Caucasian donors. The aim of the study was to test whether cataloging public T cell receptors could identify signatures of past pathogen exposure. The study profiled the T cell repertoires of 550 to 700 subjects by immunosequencing and related them to cytomegalovirus serostatus. Besides the first cohort of 666 subjects, a separate validation cohort made up of over 100 different subjects was used. To predict cytomegalovirus infection status, the study combined high-throughput TCR immunosequencing, statistical association of individual TCRs with disease status, and machine learning. A later analysis re-analyzed previously published TCR beta repertoires from 500 to 700 donors and added high-resolution HLA genotyping to study TCR occurrence patterns. The later analysis used no new phenotypic data to find candidate immune exposures, relying instead on TCR beta sequences and their occurrence across donors. An earlier analysis of more than 450 of the donors used high-throughput TCR beta sequencing to judge whether each TCR beta V gene segment behaved as functional or pseudogenic. Donor age, sex, ethnicity and CMV serostatus were compiled alongside the repertoire data. Genome-wide SNP genotypes for about 60% of the roughly 700 donors were used in a later genetic analysis, which treated that subset as a discovery cohort. All discovery cohort repertoires had been generated using a single sequencing platform. HLA typing covered class I and class II loci at four-digit resolution. The number of typed donors differed by locus: 629-630 for A, B, C, DRB1 and DQB1; some 540 for DQA1; 600 to 610 for DPA1; and about 470 for DPB1. Because of strong linkage in the cohort, five DR-DQ haplotypes were treated as single units for association and clustering. Across about 380 genotyped donors of the cohort, an average of roughly 200,000 unique TCR beta nucleotide sequences per donor were sequenced, and roughly 20% of those sequences were non-productive. The paper's findings and limits, for the study overall: A later analysis reported that several top co-occurrence clusters appeared linked to parvovirus B19, influenza, CMV and Epstein-Barr virus. In a later analysis, the rate of TCR association differed among HLA loci, with DRB1 alleles having the most associated TCRs and HLA-C alleles having the fewest. In vitro tests confirmed that a few of the cytomegalovirus-associated TCR beta chains recognize cytomegalovirus antigens. When HLA alleles, especially DR and DQ, strongly co-occurred, attributing TCR associations to individual alleles was difficult. The classifier was reported to diagnose cytomegalovirus status with high specificity and sensitivity in both the original cohort and the validation cohort. Compared with the approximately 670-donor mean, donors in an Asian-associated ancestry cluster had fewer N-insertions in productive TCRs, according to a later genetic analysis. V-gene and J-gene trimming of TCR beta chains was associated with a missense DCLRE1C variant in a later genetic analysis, and the association was replicated in an independent cohort. In a later analysis, more than 15,000 TCR beta sequences were associated with specific HLA alleles at a false discovery rate of 0.05. A further reported finding was that TCR beta sequences accurately predicted the HLA-A and HLA-B alleles for most subjects in the first cohort. The 87-base-pair reads could not distinguish some IMGT-functional V segments, including TRBV6-2 and TRBV6-3, so those segments were excluded. Compared with equally common non-associated chains, HLA-associated TCR beta chains in a later analysis were more clonally expanded and had lower generation probabilities. Because counts were too low, about 18 rarely observed V segments, including chromosome 9 orphons, were excluded from the earlier analysis of about 500 of the donors. Immune exposure information for the cohort was limited to CMV serostatus. Most CMV-associated TCR beta chains appeared to be HLA-restricted in a later analysis, and the HLA associations seemed to be driven largely by CMV exposure. Because HLA typing was unavailable for some donors at each locus, only the typed subset was used in association tests. In an earlier analysis of 587 of the donors, most TCR beta V segments appeared in productive rearrangements about 90% or about 30% of the time, broadly matching IMGT annotations. In this cohort, only TCR beta chains were sequenced, and detectable features were limited by the absence of alpha or paired-chain data. Presence/absence analyses assumed roughly uniform sequencing depth across donors, an assumption that may not hold. The sequencing pipeline was judged likely to have produced a cluster of highly shared sequence variants as a technical artifact. Correlated functional status among segregating V segments might reflect linkage disequilibrium, but an unknown experimental factor could not be ruled out. According to the authors, the approach could potentially be generalized to other disease states and immunological phenotypes. Most TCR sequences were observed very rarely across donors, whereas some public TCRs were present in many individuals. In the study, 164 TCR beta chains were listed as associated with cytomegalovirus.

In total, around 600 healthy bone marrow donors made up the cohort. Cohort members were all nominally healthy when sampled, although unrecorded immune exposures were likely present. The donor was CMV seropositive and belonged to the group of about 290 seropositive cohort members. A peripheral blood sample was collected from each donor, and TCR beta sequencing was performed on peripheral blood mononuclear cells. Genomic DNA was extracted from the blood cell samples with the Qiagen DNeasy Blood Extraction Kit. Reading from cysteine to phenylalanine, the CDR3 counts 12 amino acids. Only the CDR3 DNA is retained, 36 bases long and in frame from the first base. The junction shows trimming of 2 bases on V and 6 bases on J, plus 5 bases between the germline ends. Taken from the germline V gene, the CDR1 and CDR2 loops are MDHEN and SYDVKM.

The TCR originated in a man between 45 and 60 years old in good health and CMV-seropositive. Sequenced sample: PBMCs. The chain uses TRBV28 and TRBJ2-1; the D gene is unclear. The CDR3 protein is CASSLRVNEQFF. The DNA sequence reads TGTGCCAGCAGTTTAAGAGTCAATGAGCAGTTCTTC.